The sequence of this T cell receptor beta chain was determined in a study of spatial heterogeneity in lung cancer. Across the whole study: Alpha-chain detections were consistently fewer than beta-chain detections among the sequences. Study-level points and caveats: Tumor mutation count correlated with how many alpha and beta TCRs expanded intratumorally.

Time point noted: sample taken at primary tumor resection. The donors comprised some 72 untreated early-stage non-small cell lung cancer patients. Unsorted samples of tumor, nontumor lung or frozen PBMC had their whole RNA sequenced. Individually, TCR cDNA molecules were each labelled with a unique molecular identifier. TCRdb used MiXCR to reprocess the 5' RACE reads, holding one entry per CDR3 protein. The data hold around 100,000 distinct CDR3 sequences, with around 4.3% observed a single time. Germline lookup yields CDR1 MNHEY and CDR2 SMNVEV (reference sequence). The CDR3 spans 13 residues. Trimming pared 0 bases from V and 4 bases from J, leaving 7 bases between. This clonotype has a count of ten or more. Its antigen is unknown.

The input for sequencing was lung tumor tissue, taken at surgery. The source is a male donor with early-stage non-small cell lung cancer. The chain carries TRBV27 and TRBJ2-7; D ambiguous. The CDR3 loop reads CASSLSSRYEQYF. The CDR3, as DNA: TGTGCCAGCAGTTTATCGAGTAGGTACGAGCAGTACTTC.